The rows below give T cell receptor beta chains drawn from one sample of a study of blood T cell repertoires in COVID-19. TCRdb's copy holds only in-frame clones and misses some; the assay was immunoSEQ multiplex PCR. The sample yields roughly 410,000 clones, about 90% seen once. The sequenced sample consisted of peripheral blood. These receptor sequences come from a woman aged 55-70 years with COVID-19, enrolled during active disease. Both conserved end residues are part of each CDR3.

V gene	J gene	CDR3 protein
TRBV18	TRBJ1-3	CASSNTGTGTFYSGNTIYF
TRBV15	TRBJ2-7	CATSRAGTGAYEQYF
TRBV4-2	TRBJ2-1	CASSQDGLAGDNEQFF
TRBV7-2	TRBJ1-4	CASSRTGGIEKLFF
TRBV28	TRBJ1-2	CASSLTGPNYGYTF
TRBV12-3/TRBV12-4	TRBJ2-6	CASILSGANVLTF
TRBV7-9	TRBJ2-5	CASLGTGKTETQYF
TRBV5-1	TRBJ1-2	CASSPTTGVNYGYTF
TRBV2	TRBJ1-1	CASQEKRTGGGLYTEAFF
TRBV5-1	TRBJ2-7	CASSSGERDGHYEQYF
TRBV28	TRBJ1-2	CASSSPNSGQGYGYTF
TRBV6-5	TRBJ1-5	CASSRTSEGGQPQHF
TRBV6-5	TRBJ1-1	CASSYFQRGNTEAFF
TRBV5-4	TRBJ1-3	CASKGGPGNTIYF
TRBV4-2	TRBJ2-1	CASSLNRNEQFF
TRBV27	TRBJ2-7	CASSLSQRGAAYEQYF
TRBV11-2	TRBJ2-2	CASSVAVNTGELFF
TRBV24-1	TRBJ2-2	CATSDAGNTGELFF
TRBV7-3	TRBJ2-7	CASSPGPAYEQYF
TRBV3-1/TRBV3-2	TRBJ2-1	CASSQINTGGALNEQFF
TRBV28	TRBJ1-2	CASSLTRARGYTF
TRBV5-1	TRBJ1-2	CASSKTGNGYTF
TRBV19	TRBJ1-4	CASSLGDRNNEKLFF
TRBV5-1	TRBJ2-1	CASSWGRDRRLIYNEQFF
TRBV3-1/TRBV3-2	TRBJ2-2	CASSTRTGANTGELFF
TRBV4-1	TRBJ1-4	CASSPRDRDGKLFF
TRBV5-1	TRBJ2-1	CASSSRQGPYNEQFF
TRBV5-4	TRBJ1-5	CASSLAKLGQGGNQPQHF
TRBV5-4	TRBJ2-1	CASSVSGHLYNEQFF
TRBV23-1	TRBJ2-1	CASSQIPGLARHNEQFF
TRBV14	TRBJ2-5	CASSQGPRETQYF
TRBV7-3	TRBJ2-5	CASSLSSTAGETQYF
TRBV10-3	TRBJ2-7	CAISTGTGAYEQYF
TRBV2	TRBJ2-1	CASRPGTGLARIEQFF
TRBV28	TRBJ2-3	CASSWGGGDTDTQYF
TRBV11-2	TRBJ2-7	CASSLDREGEQYF
TRBV11-2	TRBJ2-2	CASSYADSYTGELFF
TRBV18	TRBJ1-4	CASSPLPRNRGPNEKLFF
TRBV19	TRBJ1-2	CASSRPGDSIINYGYTF
TRBV12-3/TRBV12-4	TRBJ2-7	CASRDRGLQYF
TRBV28	TRBJ1-6	CASSHALGTGQNSPLHF